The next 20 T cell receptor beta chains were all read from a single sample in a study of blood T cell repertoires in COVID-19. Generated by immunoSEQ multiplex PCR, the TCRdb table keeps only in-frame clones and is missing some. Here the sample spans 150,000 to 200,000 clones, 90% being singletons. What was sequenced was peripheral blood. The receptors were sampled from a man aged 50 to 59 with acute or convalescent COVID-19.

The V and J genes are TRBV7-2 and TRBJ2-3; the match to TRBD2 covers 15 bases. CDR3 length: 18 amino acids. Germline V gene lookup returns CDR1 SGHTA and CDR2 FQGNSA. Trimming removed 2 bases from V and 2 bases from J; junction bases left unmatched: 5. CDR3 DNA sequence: TGTGCCAGCAGCTTAACGGGACTAGCGGGGGGCCTCACAGATACGCAGTATTTT. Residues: CASSLTGLAGGLTDTQYF.

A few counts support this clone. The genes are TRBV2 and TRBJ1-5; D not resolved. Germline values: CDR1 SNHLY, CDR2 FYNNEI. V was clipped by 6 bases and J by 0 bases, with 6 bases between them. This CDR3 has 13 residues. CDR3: CASRENSNQPQHF. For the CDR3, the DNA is TGTGCCAGCAGGGAGAATAGCAATCAGCCCCAGCATTTT. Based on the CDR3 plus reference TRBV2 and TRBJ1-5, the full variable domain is EPEVTQTPSHQVTQMGQEVILRCVPISNHLYFYWYRQILGQKVEFLVSFYNNEISEKSEIFDDQFSVERPDGSNFTLKIRSTKLEDSAMYFCASRENSNQPQHFGDGTRLSIL.

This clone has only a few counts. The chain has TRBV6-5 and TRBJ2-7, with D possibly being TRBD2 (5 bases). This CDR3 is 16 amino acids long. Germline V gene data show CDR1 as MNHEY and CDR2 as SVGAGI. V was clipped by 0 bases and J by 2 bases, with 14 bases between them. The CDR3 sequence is CASSYSTSGKTYEQYF. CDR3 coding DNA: TGTGCCAGCAGTTACTCGACATCCGGGAAAACCTACGAGCAGTACTTC.

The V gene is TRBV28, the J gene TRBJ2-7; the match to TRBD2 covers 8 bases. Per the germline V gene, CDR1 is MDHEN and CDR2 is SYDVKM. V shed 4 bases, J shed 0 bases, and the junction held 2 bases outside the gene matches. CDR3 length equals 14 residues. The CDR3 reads CASSSAGGSYEQYV. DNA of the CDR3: TGTGCCAGCAGTTCGGCGGGGGGCTCCTACGAGCAGTACGTC.

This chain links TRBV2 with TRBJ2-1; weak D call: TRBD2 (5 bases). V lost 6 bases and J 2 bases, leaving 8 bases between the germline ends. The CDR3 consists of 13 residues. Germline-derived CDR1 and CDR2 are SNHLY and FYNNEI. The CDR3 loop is CASSAGTYNEQFF. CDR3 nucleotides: TGTGCCAGCAGCGCGGGCACCTACAATGAGCAGTTCTTC.

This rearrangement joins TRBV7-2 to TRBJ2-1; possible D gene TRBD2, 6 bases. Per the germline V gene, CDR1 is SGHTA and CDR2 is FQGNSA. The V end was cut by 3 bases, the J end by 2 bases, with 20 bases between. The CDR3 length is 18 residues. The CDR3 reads CASSFWLAHRRTYNEQFF. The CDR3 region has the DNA TGTGCCAGCAGCTTTTGGCTAGCGCACCGCCGTACCTACAATGAGCAGTTCTTC.

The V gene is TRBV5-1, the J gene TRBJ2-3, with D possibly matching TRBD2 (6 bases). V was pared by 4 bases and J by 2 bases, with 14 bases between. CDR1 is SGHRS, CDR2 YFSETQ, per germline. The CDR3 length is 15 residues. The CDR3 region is CASSGRDFNTDTQYF. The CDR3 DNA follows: TGCGCCAGCAGCGGCCGGGACTTTAACACAGATACGCAGTATTTT.

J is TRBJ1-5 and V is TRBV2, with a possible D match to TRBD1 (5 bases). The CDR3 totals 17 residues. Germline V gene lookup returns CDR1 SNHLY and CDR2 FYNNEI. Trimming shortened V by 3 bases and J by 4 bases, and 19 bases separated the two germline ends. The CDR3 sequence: CASSDYLWQGLNQPQHF. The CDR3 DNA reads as TGTGCCAGCAGTGACTATCTTTGGCAGGGATTAAATCAGCCCCAGCATTTT.

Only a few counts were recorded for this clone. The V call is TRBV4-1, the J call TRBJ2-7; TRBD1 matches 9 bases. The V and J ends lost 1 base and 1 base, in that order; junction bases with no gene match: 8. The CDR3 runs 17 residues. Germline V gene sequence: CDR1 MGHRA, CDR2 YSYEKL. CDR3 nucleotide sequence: TGCGCCAGCAGCCAAGTTAAAACAGGGGGCAATTCCTACGAGCAGTACTTC. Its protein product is CASSQVKTGGNSYEQYF.

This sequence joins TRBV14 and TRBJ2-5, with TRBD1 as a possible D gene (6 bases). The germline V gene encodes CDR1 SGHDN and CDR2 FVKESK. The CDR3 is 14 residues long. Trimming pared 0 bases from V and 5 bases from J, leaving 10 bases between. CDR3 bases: TGTGCCAGCAGCCAAGACTTCAGGGGCGAGACCCAGTACTTC. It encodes CASSQDFRGETQYF.

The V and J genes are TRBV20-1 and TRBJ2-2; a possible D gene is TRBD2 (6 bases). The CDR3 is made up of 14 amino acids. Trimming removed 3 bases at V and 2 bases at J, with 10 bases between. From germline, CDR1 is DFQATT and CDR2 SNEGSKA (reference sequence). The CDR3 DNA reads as TGCAGTGCTAGTTCACTAGCTAACACCGGGGAGCTGTTTTTT. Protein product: CSASSLANTGELFF.

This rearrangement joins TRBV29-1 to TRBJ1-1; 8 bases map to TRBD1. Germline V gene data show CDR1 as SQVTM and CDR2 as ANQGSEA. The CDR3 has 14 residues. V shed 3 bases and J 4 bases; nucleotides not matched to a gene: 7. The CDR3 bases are TGCAGCGTTGACAGGGGGCTAGTGGGCACTGAAGCTTTCTTT. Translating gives CSVDRGLVGTEAFF.

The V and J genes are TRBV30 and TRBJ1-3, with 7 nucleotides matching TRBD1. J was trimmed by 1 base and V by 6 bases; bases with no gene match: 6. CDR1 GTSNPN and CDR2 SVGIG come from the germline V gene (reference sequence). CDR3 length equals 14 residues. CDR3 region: CACTQGDSGNTIYF. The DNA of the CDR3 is TGTGCCTGTACCCAGGGGGATTCTGGAAACACCATATATTTT.

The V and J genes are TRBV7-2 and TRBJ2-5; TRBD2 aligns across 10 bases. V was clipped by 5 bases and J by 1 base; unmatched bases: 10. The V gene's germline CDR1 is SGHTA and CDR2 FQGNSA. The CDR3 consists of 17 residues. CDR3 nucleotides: TGTGCCAGCAGCCCCCCCCTAGCGGGAGAAATCCAAGAGACCCAGTACTTC. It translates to CASSPPLAGEIQETQYF.

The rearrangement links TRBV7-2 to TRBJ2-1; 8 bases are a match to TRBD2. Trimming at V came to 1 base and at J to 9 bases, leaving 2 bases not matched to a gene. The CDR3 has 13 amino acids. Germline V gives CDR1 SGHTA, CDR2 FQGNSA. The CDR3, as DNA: TGTGCCAGCAGCTTAGGCGGGAGGAGTGAGCAGTTCTTC. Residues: CASSLGGRSEQFF.

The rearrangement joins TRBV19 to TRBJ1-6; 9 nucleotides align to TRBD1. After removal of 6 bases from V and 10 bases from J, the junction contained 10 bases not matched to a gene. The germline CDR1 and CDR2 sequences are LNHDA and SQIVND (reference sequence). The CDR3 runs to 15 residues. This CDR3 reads CASSITTGGRSPLHF. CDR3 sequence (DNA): TGTGCCAGTAGCATAACGACAGGGGGGCGGTCACCCCTCCACTTT.

CDR3 in DNA: TGTGCCAGCAGTCAAACAGGGGGCAGTGAGCAGTTCTTC. Translated, it gives CASSQTGGSEQFF. This rearrangement joins TRBV6-6 to TRBJ2-1; 9 nucleotides agree with TRBD1. This CDR3 is 13 amino acids long. Germline trimming cut 5 bases from V and 9 bases from J; bases unmatched to any gene: 5. Germline V gives CDR1 MNHNY, CDR2 SVGAGI (reference sequence).

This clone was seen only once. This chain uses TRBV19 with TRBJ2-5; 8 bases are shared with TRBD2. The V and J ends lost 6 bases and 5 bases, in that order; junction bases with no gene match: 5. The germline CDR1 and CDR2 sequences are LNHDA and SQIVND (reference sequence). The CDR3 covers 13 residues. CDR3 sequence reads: CASSSGGWETQYF. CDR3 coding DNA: TGTGCCAGTAGCTCGGGGGGGTGGGAGACCCAGTACTTC.

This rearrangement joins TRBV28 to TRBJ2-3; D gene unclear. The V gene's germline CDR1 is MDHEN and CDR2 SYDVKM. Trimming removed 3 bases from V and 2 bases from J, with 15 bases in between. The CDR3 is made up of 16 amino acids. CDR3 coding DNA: TGTGCCAGCAGTTTCGCCCCTGGCCCCGCCACAGATACGCAGTATTTT. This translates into CASSFAPGPATDTQYF.

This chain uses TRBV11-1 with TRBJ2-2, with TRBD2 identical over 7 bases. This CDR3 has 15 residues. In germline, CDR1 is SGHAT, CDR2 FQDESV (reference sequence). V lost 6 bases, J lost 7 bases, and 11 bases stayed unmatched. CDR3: CASSLPRWGGGELFF. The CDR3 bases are TGTGCCAGCAGTCTCCCTCGTTGGGGGGGCGGGGAGCTGTTTTTT. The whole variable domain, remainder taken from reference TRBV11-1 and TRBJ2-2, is EAEVAQSPRYKITEKSQAVAFWCDPISGHATLYWYRQILGQGPELLVQFQDESVVDDSQLPKDRFSAERLKGVDSTLKIQPAELGDSAMYLCASSLPRWGGGELFFGEGSRLTVL.